Detailed here is one T cell receptor beta chain. This clone was recorded only once. Its antigen is not yet known. The sample holds no much larger clone one base away, and base qualities are not on file. CDR1 and CDR2 (SQVTM, ANQGSEA) derive from the germline V gene. Spanning cysteine to phenylalanine, the CDR3 consists of 14 amino acids. Only the CDR3 DNA is retained, 42 bases long and in frame from the first base. V ends up 4 bases short and J 2 bases short, with an unmatched junction base count of 4. Ulcerative colitis patients had received no immunosuppressive medication before the diagnostic colonoscopy. A blood sample was drawn at the time of the colonoscopy. The Wizard kit (Promega) was used to extract genomic DNA from the blood and intestinal samples. This sample was included in a study of pediatric ulcerative colitis (dated by TCRdb to between 2017 and 2020). Broadly, across the study: Fewer than ten ulcerative colitis patients had pancolitis and two had left-sided colitis, with histology consistent with ulcerative colitis in all. From 9 or 10 newly diagnosed, treatment-naive pediatric ulcerative colitis patients and a few non-IBD control children, paired blood and rectal samples were collected. By Pediatric Ulcerative Colitis Activity Index, mild disease was classified in a couple of patients, moderate disease in several and acute severe colitis in three. The research as a whole found: Controls, mild-moderate and acute severe colitis patients were separated by rectal repertoire features, and reduced rectal diversity due to clonal expansions was observed in acute severe colitis. Repertoires were derived from total lymphocyte DNA, so rare subsets such as regulatory T cells may have patterns not reflected. Compared with controls, ulcerative colitis patients showed significantly higher autologous blood-rectal clonal overlap, a finding that suggests increased T cell trafficking to inflamed tissue. A couple of rectal CDR3 clonotypes were present in all ulcerative colitis patients and in none of the controls. For technical reasons, blood samples from a couple of patients gave substantially fewer templates, and these samples were excluded from the blood-rectal overlap analysis. With only a handful of individuals, the healthy control group was small.

Rearranged CDR3 beta regions were amplified from genomic DNA with multiplex V and J primers using the immunoSEQ TRB Survey service. To keep depth equal across samples, survey-level sequencing depth of up to 500,000 reads per sample was applied. Libraries were purified and pooled, and sequencing was performed on Illumina technology. As for the original processing: immunoSEQ online tools were used for productive clonality, sample overlap, pairwise scatters, CDR3 beta length, V/D/J gene usage and productiveness. Calculated diversity was defined as the number of unique rearrangements divided by total templates, multiplied by 100, and Shannon and Simpson indices were computed as well. Z-score normalized data were analyzed by principal component analysis with the R prcomp function and the ggbiplot package. Morisita's index was used to quantify blood-rectal clonal overlap within each subject. TCRdb stores this immuneACCESS table with in-frame sequences only. Part of the clones is absent; in the studies checked, under half of the shortfall reflects unresolved V genes, and no reason is known for the rest. That table furnishes V, J and clone size, whereas the DNA furnished D and trimming. This sample lists 55,000 to 75,000 clones; approximately 87% were detected once. The top ten clonotypes cover about 3% of the sample.

Sequencing used blood. The chain is made from TRBV29-1 and TRBJ2-2, and 7 bases in between align with TRBD2. The source of this sequence is a boy younger than 18 with severe ulcerative colitis. At the DNA level, the sequence is TGCAGCGTTGTTGGCGGGAGAAACACCGGGGAGCTGTTTTTT. This is translated as CSVVGGRNTGELFF.